This TCR beta chain was sequenced during a study of blood T cell repertoires in COVID-19. Study information: Donors in the United States, Italy and Spain gave samples during acute or convalescent COVID-19. The cDNA or gDNA used as material had been derived from T cells, B-cell-depleted T cells, or PBMCs.

Unmatched junction bases numbered 7, after V lost 1 base and J lost 5 bases. The CDR3 length is 15 residues. CDR1 is SSHAT and CDR2 is FNYEAQ in the germline V gene (reference sequence). Original processing methods: From reference gene primer amplification, estimates of nucleated cell counts were derived. Sequenced by immunoSEQ multiplex PCR; TCRdb stores in-frame clones only, minus some. That table is the source of V, J and clone size, and D and trimming were worked out from the DNA. The data hold 130,000 or so clones, with about 80% observed a single time. The genes are TRBV7-7 and TRBJ2-5; TRBD2 agrees at 7 bases. The sequencing input was peripheral blood. This TCR was sampled from a human donor in a cohort sampled during active COVID-19. The chain's CDR3 is CASSLGLGEGETQYF. In nucleotides, the CDR3 is TGTGCCAGCAGCTTAGGACTCGGGGAGGGGGAGACCCAGTACTTC.